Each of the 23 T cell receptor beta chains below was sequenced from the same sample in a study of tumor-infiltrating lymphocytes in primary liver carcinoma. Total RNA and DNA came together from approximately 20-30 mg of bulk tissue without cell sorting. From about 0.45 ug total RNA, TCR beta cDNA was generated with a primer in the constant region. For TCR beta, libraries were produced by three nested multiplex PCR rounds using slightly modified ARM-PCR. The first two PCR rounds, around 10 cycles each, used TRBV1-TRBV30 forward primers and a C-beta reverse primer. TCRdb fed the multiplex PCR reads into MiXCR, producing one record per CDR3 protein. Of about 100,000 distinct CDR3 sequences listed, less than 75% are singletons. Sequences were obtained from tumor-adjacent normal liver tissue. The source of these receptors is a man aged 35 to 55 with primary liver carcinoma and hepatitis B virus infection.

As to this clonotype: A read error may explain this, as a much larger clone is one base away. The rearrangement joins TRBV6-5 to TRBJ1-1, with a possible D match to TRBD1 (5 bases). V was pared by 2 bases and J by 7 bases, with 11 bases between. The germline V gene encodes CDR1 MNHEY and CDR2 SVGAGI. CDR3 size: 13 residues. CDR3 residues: CASSYRGESEAFF. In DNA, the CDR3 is TGTGCCAGCAGTTACCGAGGGGAAAGTGAAGCTTTCTTT.

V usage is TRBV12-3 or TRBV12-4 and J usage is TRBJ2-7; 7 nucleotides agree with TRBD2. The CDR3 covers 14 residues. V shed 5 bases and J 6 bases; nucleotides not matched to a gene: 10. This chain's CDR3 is CASSLLAGVCEQYF. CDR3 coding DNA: TGTGCCAGCAGTCTCTTAGCGGGTGTGTGCGAGCAGTACTTC.

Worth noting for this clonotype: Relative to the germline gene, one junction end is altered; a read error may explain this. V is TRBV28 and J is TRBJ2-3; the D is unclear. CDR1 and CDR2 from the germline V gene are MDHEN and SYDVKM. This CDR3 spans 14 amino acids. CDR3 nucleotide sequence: TGTGCCAGCAGCCCTGCGGCCCCACCTCATACGCGGTATTTT. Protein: CASSPAAPPHTRYF.

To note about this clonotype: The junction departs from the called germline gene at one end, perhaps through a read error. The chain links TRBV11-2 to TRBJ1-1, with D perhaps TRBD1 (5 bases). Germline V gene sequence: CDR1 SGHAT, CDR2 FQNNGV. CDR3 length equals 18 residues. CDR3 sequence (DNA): TGTGCCAACAGCCCACCCCCCGGGTCCGTGAGGGGGAACACTGAAGCTTTCTTT. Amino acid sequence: CANSPPPGSVRGNTEAFF.

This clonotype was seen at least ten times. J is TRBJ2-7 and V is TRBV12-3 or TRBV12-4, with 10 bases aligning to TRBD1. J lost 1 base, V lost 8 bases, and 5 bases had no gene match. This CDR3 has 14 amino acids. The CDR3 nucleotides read TGTGCCAGCCAACGGGGACAGGGGTCCTACGAGCAGTACTTC. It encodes CASQRGQGSYEQYF.

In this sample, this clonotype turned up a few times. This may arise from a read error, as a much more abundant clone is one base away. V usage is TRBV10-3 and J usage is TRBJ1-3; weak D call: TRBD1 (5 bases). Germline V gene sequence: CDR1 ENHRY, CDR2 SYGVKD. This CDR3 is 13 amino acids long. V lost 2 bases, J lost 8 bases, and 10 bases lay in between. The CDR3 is CAISEGRADTIYF. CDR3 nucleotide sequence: TGTGCCATCAGTGAGGGCAGGGCAGACACCATATATTTT.

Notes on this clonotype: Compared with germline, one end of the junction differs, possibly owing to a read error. CDR3 sequence reads: CASSFRICDEQYF. Written as DNA, the CDR3 is TGTGCTAGCAGCTTTAGGATATGCGACGAGCAGTACTTC. The chain is built from TRBV11-1 and TRBJ2-7, with no clear D. The CDR3 has 13 residues. CDR1 is SGHAT and CDR2 is FQDESV in the germline V gene (reference sequence).

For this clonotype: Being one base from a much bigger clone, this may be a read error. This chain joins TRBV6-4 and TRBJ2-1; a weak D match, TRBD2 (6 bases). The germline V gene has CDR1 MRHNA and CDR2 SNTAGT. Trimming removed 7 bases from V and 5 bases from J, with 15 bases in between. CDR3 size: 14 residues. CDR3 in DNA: TGTGCCAGCAAAGGGACTCCAGATCACAATGAGCAGTTCTTC. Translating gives CASKGTPDHNEQFF.

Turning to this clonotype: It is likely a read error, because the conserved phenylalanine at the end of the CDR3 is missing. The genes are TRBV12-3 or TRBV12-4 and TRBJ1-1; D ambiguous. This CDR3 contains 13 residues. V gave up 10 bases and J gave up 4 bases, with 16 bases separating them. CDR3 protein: CAILRAWGTEAFL. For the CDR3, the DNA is TGTGCCATTCTACGGGCATGGGGCACTGAAGCTTTCCTC.

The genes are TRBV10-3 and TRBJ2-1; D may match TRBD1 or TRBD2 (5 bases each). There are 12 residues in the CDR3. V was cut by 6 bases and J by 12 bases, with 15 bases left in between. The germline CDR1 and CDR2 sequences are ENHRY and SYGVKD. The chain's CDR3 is CAIRDGAHVQFF. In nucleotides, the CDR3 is TGTGCCATCAGGGACGGGGCGCATGTGCAGTTCTTC.

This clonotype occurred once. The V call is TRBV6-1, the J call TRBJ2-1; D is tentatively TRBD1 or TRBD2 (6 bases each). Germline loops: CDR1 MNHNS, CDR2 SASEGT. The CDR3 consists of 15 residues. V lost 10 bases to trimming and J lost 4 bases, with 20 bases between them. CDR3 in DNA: TGTGCCAACAGGGCGGGGATAAGCTCATACAATGAGCAGTTCTTC. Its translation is CANRAGISSYNEQFF.

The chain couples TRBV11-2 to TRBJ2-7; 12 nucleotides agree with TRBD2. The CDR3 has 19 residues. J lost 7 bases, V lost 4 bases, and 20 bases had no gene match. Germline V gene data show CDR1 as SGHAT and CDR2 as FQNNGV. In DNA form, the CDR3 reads TGTGCCAGCAGCTCCGTCACGGGACTAGCGGGCGCGATCATCTGTGAGCAGTACTTC. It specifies CASSSVTGLAGAIICEQYF.

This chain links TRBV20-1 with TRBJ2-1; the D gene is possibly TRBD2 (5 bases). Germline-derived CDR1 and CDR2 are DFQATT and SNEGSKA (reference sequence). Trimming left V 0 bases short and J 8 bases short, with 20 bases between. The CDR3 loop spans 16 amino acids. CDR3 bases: TGCAGTGCTAGAGATCCTCTAGCAGCCACTCTTCATGAGCAGTTCTTC. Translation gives CSARDPLAATLHEQFF.

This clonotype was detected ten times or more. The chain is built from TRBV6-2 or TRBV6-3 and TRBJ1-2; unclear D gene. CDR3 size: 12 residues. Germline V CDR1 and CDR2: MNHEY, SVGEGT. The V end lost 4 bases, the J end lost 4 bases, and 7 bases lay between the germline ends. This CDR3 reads CASSLWGYGYTF. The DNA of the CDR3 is TGTGCCAGCAGTTTGTGGGGCTATGGCTACACCTTC.

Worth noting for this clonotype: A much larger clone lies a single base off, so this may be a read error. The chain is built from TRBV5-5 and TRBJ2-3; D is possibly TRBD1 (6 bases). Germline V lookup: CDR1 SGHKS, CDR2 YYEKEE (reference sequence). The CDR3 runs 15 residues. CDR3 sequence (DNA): TGTGCCAGCAGCTATCTGGACAGAAGCTCAGATACGCGGTATTTT. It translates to CASSYLDRSSDTRYF.

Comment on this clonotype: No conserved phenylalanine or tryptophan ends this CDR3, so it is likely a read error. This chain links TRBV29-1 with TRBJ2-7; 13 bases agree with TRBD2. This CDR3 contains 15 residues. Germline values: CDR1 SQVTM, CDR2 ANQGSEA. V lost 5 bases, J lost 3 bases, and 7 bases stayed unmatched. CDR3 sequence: CSVRLAGGSHYEQYL. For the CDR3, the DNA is TGCAGCGTTCGACTAGCGGGAGGTTCTCACTACGAGCAGTACCTC.

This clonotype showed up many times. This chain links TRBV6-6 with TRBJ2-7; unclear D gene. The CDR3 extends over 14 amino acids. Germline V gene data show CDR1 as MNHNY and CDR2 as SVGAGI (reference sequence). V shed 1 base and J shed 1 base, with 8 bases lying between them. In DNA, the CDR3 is TGTGCCAGCAGTTACTACGCGCAATCCTACGAGCAGTACTTC. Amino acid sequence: CASSYYAQSYEQYF.

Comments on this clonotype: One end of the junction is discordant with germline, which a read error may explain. CDR3 amino acids: CASSRSGVPYEQYF. In DNA form, the CDR3 reads TGTGCTAGCAGCCGAAGCGGGGTTCCCTACGAGCAGTACTTC. The V and J genes are TRBV5-6 and TRBJ2-7, with TRBD2 matching 7 bases. CDR1 and CDR2 from the germline V gene are SGHDT and YYEEEE. The CDR3 runs to 14 residues.

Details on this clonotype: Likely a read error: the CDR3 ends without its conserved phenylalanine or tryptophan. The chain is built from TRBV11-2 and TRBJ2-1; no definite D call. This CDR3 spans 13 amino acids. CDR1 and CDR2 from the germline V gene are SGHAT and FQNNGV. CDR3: CASGLEVEAEQFS. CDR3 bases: TGTGCCAGCGGCTTAGAGGTGGAAGCTGAGCAGTTCTCC.

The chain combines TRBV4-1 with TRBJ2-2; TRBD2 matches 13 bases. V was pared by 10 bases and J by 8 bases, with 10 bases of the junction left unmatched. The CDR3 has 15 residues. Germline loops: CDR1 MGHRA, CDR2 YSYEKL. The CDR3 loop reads CANNLLAGGSGELFF. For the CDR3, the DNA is TGCGCCAACAACCTACTAGCGGGAGGGTCGGGGGAGCTGTTTTTT.

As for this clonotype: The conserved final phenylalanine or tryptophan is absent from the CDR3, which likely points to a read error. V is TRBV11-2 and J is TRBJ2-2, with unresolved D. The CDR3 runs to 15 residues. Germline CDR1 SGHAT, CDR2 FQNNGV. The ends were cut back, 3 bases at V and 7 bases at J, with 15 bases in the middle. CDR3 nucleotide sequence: TGTGCCAGCAGCTTTACATGCGGAAAGAGCGGGGAGCTGTTTTTG. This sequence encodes CASSFTCGKSGELFL.

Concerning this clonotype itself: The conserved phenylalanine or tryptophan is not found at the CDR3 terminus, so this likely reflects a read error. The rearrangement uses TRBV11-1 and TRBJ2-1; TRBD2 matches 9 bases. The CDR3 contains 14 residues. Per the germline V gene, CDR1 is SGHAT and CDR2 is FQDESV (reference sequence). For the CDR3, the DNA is TGTGTCAGCAGCTCTAGCGGGAACGTAAGGGGGCAGTTCTTA. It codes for CVSSSSGNVRGQFL.

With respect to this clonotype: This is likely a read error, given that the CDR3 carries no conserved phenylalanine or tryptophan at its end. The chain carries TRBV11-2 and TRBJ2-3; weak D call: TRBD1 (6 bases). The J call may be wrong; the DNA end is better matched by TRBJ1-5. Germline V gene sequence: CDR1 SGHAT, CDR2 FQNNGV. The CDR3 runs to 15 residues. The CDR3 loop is CASSLEVGGQGTQHS. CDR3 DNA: TGTGCCAGCAGCTTAGAGGTCGGGGGCCAGGGTACGCAGCATTCT.